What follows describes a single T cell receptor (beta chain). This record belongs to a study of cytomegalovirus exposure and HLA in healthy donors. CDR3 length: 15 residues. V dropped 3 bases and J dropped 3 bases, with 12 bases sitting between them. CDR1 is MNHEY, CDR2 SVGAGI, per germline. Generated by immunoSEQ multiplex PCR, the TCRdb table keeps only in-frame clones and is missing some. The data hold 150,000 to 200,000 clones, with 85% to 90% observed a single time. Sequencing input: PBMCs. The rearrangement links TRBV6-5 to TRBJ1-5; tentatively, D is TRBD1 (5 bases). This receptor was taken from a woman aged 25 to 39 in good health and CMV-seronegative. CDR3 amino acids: CASSYSGTNNQPQHF. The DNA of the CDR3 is TGTGCCAGCAGTTATTCCGGGACGAACAATCAGCCCCAGCATTTT.